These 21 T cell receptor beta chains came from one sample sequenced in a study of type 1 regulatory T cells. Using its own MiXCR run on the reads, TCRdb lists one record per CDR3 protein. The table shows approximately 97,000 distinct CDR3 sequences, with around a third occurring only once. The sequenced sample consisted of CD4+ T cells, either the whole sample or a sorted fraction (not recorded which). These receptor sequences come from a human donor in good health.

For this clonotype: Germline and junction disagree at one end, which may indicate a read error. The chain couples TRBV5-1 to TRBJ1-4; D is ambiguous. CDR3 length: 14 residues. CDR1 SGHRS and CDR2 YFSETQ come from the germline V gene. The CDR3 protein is CTSSLSTTNEKLFF. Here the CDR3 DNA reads TGCACCAGCAGCTTATCTACAACTAATGAAAAACTGTTTTTT.

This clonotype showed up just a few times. This chain's CDR3 is CASSEKWGRTSGSDEQYF. CDR3 nucleotides: TGTGCCAGCAGTGAAAAGTGGGGCCGGACTAGCGGGAGTGATGAGCAGTACTTC. This chain links TRBV6-1 with TRBJ2-7; 13 bases align to TRBD2. The CDR3 extends over 18 amino acids. V gave up 2 bases and J gave up 7 bases; unmatched junction bases: 14. Germline assignment: CDR1 MNHNS and CDR2 SASEGT.

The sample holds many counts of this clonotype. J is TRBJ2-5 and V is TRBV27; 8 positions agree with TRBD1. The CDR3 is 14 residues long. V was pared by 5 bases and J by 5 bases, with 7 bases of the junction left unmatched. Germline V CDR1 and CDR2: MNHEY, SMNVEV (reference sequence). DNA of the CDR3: TGTGCCAGCAGTACCCGGACAGGGCTGGAGACCCAGTACTTC. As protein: CASSTRTGLETQYF.

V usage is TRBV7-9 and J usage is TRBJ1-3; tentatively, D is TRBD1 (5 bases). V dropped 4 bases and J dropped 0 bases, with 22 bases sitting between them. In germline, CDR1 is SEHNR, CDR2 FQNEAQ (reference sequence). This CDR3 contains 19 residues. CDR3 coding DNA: TGTGCCAGCAGCTACGTCGGGACGGACCTAAACCTCTCTGGAAACACCATATATTTT. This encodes CASSYVGTDLNLSGNTIYF.

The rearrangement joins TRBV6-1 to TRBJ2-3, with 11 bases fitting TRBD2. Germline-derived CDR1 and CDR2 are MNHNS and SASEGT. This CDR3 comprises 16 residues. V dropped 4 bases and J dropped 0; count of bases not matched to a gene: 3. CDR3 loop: CASSGGLAASTDTQYF. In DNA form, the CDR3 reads TGTGCCAGCAGTGGGGGACTAGCGGCTAGCACAGATACGCAGTATTTT.

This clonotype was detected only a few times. For the CDR3, the DNA is TGCGCCAGCAGACCCGTCTCTACAGGGTCATTAACCTACGAGCAGTACTTC. Amino acids: CASRPVSTGSLTYEQYF. The gene calls are TRBV5-1 and TRBJ2-7; D perhaps matches TRBD1 (6 bases). The V gene's germline CDR1 is SGHRS and CDR2 YFSETQ. The ends were cut back, 5 bases at V and 2 bases at J, with 23 bases in the middle. The CDR3 is 17 amino acids. The full variable domain, with the rest looked up from reference TRBV5-1 and TRBJ2-7, is KAGVTQTPRYLIKTRGQQVTLSCSPISGHRSVSWYQQTPGQGLQFLFEYFSETQRNKGNFPGRFSGRQFSNSRSEMNVSTLELGDSALYLCASRPVSTGSLTYEQYFGPGTRLTVT.

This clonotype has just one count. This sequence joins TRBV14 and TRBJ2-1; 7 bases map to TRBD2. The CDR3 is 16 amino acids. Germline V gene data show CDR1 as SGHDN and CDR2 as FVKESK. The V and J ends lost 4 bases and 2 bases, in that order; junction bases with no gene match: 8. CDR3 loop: CASSRPSGLPYNEQFF. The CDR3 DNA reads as TGTGCCAGCAGCCGGCCTAGCGGACTTCCCTACAATGAGCAGTTCTTC.

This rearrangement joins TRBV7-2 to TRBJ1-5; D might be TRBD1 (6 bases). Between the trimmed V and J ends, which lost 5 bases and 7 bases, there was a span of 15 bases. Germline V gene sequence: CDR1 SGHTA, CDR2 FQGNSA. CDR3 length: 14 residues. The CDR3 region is CASSLVGAGQPQHF. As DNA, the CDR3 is TGTGCCAGCAGCCTCGTGGGGGCCGGGCAGCCCCAGCATTTT.

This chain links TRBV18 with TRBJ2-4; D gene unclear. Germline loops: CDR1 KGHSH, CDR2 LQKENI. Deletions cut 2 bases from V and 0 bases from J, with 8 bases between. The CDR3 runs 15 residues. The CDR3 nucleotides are TGTGCCAGCTCACCAGCAAGCGAAGCCAAAAACATTCAGTACTTC. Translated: CASSPASEAKNIQYF.

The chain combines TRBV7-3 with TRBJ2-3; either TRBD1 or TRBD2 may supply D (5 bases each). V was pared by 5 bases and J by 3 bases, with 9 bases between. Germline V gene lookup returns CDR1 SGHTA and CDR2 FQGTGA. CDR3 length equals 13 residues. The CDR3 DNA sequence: TGTGCCAGCAGCCCAGGGAGTACAGATACGCAGTATTTT. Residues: CASSPGSTDTQYF.

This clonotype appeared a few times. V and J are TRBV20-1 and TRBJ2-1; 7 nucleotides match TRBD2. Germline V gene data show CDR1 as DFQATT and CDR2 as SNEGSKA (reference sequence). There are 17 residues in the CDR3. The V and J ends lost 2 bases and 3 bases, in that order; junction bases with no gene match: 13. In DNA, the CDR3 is TGCAGTGCTAGATTTCCCCGGAGCCTAGCGGACTACAATGAGCAGTTCTTC. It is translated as CSARFPRSLADYNEQFF.

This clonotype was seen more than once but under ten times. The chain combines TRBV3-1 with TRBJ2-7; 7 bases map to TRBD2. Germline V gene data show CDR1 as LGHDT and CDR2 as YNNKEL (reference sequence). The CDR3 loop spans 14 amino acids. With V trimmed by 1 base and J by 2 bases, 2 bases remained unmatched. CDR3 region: CASSQARGAYEQYF. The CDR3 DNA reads TGTGCCAGCAGCCAAGCCCGGGGGGCCTACGAGCAGTACTTC.

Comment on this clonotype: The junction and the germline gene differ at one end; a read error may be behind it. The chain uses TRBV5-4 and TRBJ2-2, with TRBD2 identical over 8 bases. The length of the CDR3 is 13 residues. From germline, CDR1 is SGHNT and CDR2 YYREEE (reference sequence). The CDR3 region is CASSFSISGGLFF. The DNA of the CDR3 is TGTGCCAGCAGCTTCTCCATAAGCGGGGGGCTGTTTTTT.

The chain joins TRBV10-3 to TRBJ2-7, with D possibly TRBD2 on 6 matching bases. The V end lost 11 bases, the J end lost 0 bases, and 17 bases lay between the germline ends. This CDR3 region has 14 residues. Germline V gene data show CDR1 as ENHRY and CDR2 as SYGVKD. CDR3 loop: CAVSRGTNSYEQYF. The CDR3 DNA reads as TGTGCCGTATCCCGGGGGACGAACTCCTACGAGCAGTACTTC.

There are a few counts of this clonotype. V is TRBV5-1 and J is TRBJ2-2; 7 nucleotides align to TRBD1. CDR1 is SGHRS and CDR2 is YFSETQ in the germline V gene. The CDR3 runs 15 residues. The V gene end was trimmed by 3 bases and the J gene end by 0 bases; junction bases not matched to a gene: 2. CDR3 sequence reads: CASSWDSSNTGELFF. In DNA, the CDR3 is TGCGCCAGCAGCTGGGACAGTTCGAACACCGGGGAGCTGTTTTTT.

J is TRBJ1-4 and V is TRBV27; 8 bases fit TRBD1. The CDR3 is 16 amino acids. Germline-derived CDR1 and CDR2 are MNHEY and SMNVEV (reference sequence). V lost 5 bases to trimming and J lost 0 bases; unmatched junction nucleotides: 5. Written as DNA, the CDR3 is TGTGCCAGCAGTGACGGACAGGGAGCAACTAATGAAAAACTGTTTTTT. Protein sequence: CASSDGQGATNEKLFF.

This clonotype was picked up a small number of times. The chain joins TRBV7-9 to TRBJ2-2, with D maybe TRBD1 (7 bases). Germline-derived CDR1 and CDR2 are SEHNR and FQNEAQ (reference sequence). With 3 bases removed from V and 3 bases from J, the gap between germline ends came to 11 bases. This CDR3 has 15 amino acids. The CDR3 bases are TGTGCCAGCAGCTTGGTCAGGGGGGACACCGGGGAGCTGTTTTTT. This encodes CASSLVRGDTGELFF.

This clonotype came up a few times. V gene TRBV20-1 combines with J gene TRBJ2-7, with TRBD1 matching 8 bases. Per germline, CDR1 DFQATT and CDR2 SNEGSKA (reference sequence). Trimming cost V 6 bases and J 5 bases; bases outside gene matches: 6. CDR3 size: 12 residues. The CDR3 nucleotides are TGCAGTGCAAACAGGGGGTTCGACGAGCAGTACTTC. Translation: CSANRGFDEQYF.

In nucleotides, the CDR3 is TGTGCCAGCAAACTAGCGGGGCTGGGGGATACGCAGTATTTT. Translating it yields CASKLAGLGDTQYF. The V and J genes are TRBV2 and TRBJ2-3, with 10 positions matching TRBD2. With 7 bases clipped from V and 6 bases from J, the junction kept 7 bases outside the gene matches. Germline V gives CDR1 SNHLY, CDR2 FYNNEI. This CDR3 is 14 amino acids long.

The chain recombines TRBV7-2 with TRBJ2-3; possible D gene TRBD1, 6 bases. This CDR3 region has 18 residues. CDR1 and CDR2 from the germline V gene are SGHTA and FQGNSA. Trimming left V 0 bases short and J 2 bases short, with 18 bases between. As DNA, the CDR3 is TGTGCCAGCAGCTTAGCGCCCGACAGGCCCCAACTCACAGATACGCAGTATTTT. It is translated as CASSLAPDRPQLTDTQYF.

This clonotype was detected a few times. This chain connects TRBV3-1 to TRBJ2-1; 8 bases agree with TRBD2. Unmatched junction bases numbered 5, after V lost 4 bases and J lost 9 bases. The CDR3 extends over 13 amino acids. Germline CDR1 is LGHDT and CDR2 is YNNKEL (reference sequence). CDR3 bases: TGTGCCAGCAGCCCGCCGACTAGCGTTGAGCAGTTCTTC. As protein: CASSPPTSVEQFF.